This T cell receptor (beta chain) originates from a study of spatial heterogeneity in lung cancer. Germline assignment: CDR1 SQVTM and CDR2 ANQGSEA. Deletions cut 4 bases from V and 5 bases from J, with 9 bases between. The CDR3 covers 11 residues. As to time point: sample taken at primary tumor resection. Whole RNA was taken from tumor, nontumor lung or frozen PBMC; it was then sequenced unsorted. Study-wide points: It was found that expanded intratumoral alpha and beta TCR counts tracked tumor mutation counts.

This clonotype was seen many times. Its antigen remains unknown. One entry per CDR3 protein results from TCRdb running MiXCR on the 5' RACE reads. Here the sample spans 100,000 or so distinct CDR3 sequences, under 4.5% being singletons. The chain couples TRBV29-1 to TRBJ2-7, with a possible D match to TRBD1 (5 bases). This receptor was taken from a male donor with early-stage non-small cell lung cancer. The sequencing here drew on lung tumor tissue, taken at surgery. CDR3 coding DNA: TGCAGCGTTGCCAAGGGGCACGAGCAGTACTTC. It codes for CSVAKGHEQYF.